This TCR beta chain was sequenced for a study of CD8+CD57+ T cells in acquired aplastic anemia. Study background: Sorted cells (CD4+ and CD8+) yielded DNA amounts that averaged approximately 2.9 ug.

Profiling of TCR beta VDJ combinations and CDR3 sequences used genomic DNA as template. MiXCR, run by TCRdb on the reads, gives a single entry per CDR3 protein. The sample carries about 58,000 distinct CDR3 sequences, around 60% recorded once. Overall study results and limits: In common between the patients and the controls were approximately 28 CD8+ CDR3 sequences.

Patients chosen for sequencing had shown CD8+CD57+ cell expansion by flow cytometry. Every patient was diagnosed with severe acquired aplastic anemia. At blood sampling, none of the patients had yet received therapy. Concerning this clonotype itself: Its cognate antigen is unknown.

The germline V gene has CDR1 LNHDA and CDR2 SQIVND (reference sequence). V was shortened by 5 bases and J by 0 bases, with 14 bases between the two germline ends. CDR3 length equals 15 residues. The sequencing sample was made of sorted CD4+, CD8+, or CD8+CD57+ T cells (not recorded which) from PBMCs. The chain employs TRBV19 and TRBJ2-7; D ambiguous. The sequence was obtained from a human donor with aplastic anemia. The chain's CDR3 is CASSPSPDSSYEQYF. For the CDR3, the DNA is TGTGCCAGTAGTCCGTCCCCGGATTCCTCCTACGAGCAGTACTTC.